This entry concerns a single TCR beta chain. Its antigen is still unknown. The data were produced by immunoSEQ multiplex PCR, yet TCRdb's version contains in-frame clones alone and is incomplete. In the table there are tens of thousands of clones, approximately 78% of which are singletons. This entry is derived from a study of PD-1 blockade in mismatch repair-deficient tumors. Findings and caveats of the study: After pembrolizumab, tumor-resident clones rose rapidly, then generally contracted before radiologic responses.

Every patient had mismatch repair deficiency by PCR or immunohistochemistry. V was pared by 1 base and J by 8 bases, with 11 bases between. Germline V gene data show CDR1 as SGHAT and CDR2 as FQNNGV. This CDR3 has 14 residues. This clonotype originated in an adult with mismatch repair-deficient cancer. The sample here was peripheral blood, taken 2 weeks after starting pembrolizumab. V usage is TRBV11-2 and J usage is TRBJ1-4; D is ambiguous. CDR3 bases: TGTGCCAGCAGCTTAGTTCTGGGGTGGGAAAAACTGTTTTTT. This gives the protein CASSLVLGWEKLFF.